This TCR beta chain was identified during a study of shared clonotypes between healthy human individuals. Study as a whole: The cohort comprised a couple of women and a few men. Their ages spanned 18 to 49 years.

The V end lost 5 bases, the J end lost 6 bases, and 20 bases lay between the germline ends. The CDR3 totals 16 residues. The germline V gene has CDR1 LGHNA and CDR2 YSLEER. At deep level, the assay was performed. Authors' methods: Quality scores were absent from the junction-only immunoSEQ sequences, so filtering differed. Method: immunoSEQ multiplex PCR; TCRdb's copy keeps in-frame clones and lacks some. That table furnishes V, J and clone size, whereas the DNA furnished D and trimming. The sample gives about 490,000 clones, 79% of which show up once; about an eighth is in the top ten. This clone occurred many times. Its antigen is still unknown. General observations from the study: Since donors were few, the genetic and exposure-history diversity represented was limited.

The sequence derives from a woman aged 35 to 49 in good health. Some clones in this sample may be carry-over from other donors' samples. Sequenced sample: PBMCs. V usage is TRBV4-3 and J usage is TRBJ2-1; D is possibly TRBD1 or TRBD2 (5 bases each). The CDR3 region is CASSWTGPQRGNEQFF. Here the CDR3 DNA reads TGCGCCAGCAGCTGGACGGGACCCCAAAGGGGCAATGAGCAGTTCTTC.